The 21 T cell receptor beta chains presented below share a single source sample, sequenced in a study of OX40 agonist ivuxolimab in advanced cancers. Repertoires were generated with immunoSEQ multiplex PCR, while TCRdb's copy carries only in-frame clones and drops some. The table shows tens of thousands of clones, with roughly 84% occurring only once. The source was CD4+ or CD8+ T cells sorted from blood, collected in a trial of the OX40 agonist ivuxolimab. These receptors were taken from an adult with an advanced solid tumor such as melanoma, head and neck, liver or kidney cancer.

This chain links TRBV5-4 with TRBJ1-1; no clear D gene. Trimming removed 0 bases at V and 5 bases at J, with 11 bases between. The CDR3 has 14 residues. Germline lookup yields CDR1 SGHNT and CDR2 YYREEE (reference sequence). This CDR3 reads CASSLVGEGTEAFF. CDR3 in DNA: TGTGCCAGCAGCTTGGTTGGGGAGGGAACTGAAGCTTTCTTT.

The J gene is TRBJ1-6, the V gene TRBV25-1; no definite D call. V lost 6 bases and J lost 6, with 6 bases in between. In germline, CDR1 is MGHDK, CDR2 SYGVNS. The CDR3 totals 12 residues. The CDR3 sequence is CASRALNSPLHF. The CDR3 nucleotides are TGTGCCAGCAGGGCCCTTAATTCACCCCTCCACTTT.

CDR3 coding DNA: TGTGCCAGCAGCTCGCGACTAGCGGGATGGAATGAGCAGTTCTTC. It codes for CASSSRLAGWNEQFF. The V call is TRBV21-1, the J call TRBJ2-1; TRBD2 is the table's D call and was not checked against the DNA. TRBV21-1 is reported as a pseudogene. The CDR3 covers 15 residues.

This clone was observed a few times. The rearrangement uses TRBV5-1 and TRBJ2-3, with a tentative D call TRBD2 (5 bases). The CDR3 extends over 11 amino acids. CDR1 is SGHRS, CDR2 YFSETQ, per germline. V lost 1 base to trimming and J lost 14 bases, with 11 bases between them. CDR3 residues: CASSLLQDWYF. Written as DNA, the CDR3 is TGCGCCAGCAGCTTGTTGCAGGACTGGTATTTT.

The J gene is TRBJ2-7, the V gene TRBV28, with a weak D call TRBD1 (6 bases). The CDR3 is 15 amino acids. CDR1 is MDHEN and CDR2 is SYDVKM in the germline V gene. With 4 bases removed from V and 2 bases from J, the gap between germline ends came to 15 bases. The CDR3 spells CASSSGRDTAYEQYF. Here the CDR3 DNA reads TGTGCCAGCAGTTCGGGAAGGGACACCGCCTACGAGCAGTACTTC.

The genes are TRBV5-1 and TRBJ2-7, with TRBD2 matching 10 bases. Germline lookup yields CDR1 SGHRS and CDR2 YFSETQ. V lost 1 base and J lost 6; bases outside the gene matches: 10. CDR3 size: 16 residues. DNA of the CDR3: TGCGCCAGCAGCTTGAGGATTCTAGCGGGAGAAGGCGAGCAGTACTTC. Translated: CASSLRILAGEGEQYF. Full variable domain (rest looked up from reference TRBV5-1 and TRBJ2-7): KAGVTQTPRYLIKTRGQQVTLSCSPISGHRSVSWYQQTPGQGLQFLFEYFSETQRNKGNFPGRFSGRQFSNSRSEMNVSTLELGDSALYLCASSLRILAGEGEQYFGPGTRLTVT.

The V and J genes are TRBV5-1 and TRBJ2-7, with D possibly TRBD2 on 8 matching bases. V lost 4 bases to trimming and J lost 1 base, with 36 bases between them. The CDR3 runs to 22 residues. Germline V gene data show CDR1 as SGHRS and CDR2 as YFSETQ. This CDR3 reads CASSQRDSKAGRVAGRSYEQYF. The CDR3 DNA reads TGCGCCAGCAGCCAGAGGGACAGTAAAGCTGGGAGGGTAGCGGGAAGGTCCTACGAGCAGTACTTC.

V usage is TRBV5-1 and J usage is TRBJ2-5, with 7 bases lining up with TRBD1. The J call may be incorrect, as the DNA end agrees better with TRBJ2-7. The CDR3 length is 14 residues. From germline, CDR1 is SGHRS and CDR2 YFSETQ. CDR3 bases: TGCGCCAGCAGCTTGGCGACAGGGAGTGGCGAGCAGTACTTC. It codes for CASSLATGSGEQYF.

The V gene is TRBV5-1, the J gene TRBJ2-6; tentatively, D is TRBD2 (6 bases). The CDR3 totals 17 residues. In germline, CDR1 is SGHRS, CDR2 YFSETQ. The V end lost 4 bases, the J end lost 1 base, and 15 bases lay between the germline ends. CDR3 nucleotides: TGCGCCAGCAGCGTGGGACTCAGTGCATCTGGGGCCAACGTCCTGACTTTC. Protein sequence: CASSVGLSASGANVLTF.

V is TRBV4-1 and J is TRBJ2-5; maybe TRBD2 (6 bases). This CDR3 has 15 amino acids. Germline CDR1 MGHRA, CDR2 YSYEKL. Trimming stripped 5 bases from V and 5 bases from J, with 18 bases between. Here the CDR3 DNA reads TGCGCCAGCAGCATCGCAACGGGAGAGGAGGAGACCCAGTACTTC. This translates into CASSIATGEEETQYF.

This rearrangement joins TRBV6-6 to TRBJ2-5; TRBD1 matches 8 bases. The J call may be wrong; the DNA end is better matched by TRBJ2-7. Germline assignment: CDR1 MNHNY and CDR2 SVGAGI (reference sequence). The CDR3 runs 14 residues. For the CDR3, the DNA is TGTGCCAGCACCTCCGGGACAGGCGTCTACGAGCAGTACTTC. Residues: CASTSGTGVYEQYF.

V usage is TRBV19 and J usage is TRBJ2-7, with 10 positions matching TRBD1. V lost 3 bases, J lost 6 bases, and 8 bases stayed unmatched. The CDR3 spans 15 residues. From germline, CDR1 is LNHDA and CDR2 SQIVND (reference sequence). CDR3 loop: CASSMIKRDRGEQYF. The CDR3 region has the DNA TGTGCCAGTAGTATGATTAAACGGGACAGGGGCGAGCAGTACTTC.

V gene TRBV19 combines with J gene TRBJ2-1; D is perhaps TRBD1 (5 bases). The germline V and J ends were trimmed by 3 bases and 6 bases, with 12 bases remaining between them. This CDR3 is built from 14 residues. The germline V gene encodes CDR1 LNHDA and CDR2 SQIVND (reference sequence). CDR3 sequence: CASSISTGLNEQFF. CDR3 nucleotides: TGTGCCAGTAGTATTTCCACAGGCCTCAATGAGCAGTTCTTC.

CDR3: CASKAGGKYEQYF. As DNA, the CDR3 is TGTGCCAGCAAGGCGGGAGGTAAATACGAGCAGTACTTC. This chain joins TRBV28 and TRBJ2-7, with 8 bases lining up with TRBD2. The V and J ends lost 7 bases and 4 bases, in that order; junction bases with no gene match: 6. This CDR3 region has 13 residues. The V gene's germline CDR1 is MDHEN and CDR2 SYDVKM. Based on the CDR3 plus reference TRBV28 and TRBJ2-7, the full variable domain is DVKVTQSSRYLVKRTGEKVFLECVQDMDHENMFWYRQDPGLGLRLIYFSYDVKMKEKGDIPEGYSVSREKKERFSLILESASTNQTSMYLCASKAGGKYEQYFGPGTRLTVT.

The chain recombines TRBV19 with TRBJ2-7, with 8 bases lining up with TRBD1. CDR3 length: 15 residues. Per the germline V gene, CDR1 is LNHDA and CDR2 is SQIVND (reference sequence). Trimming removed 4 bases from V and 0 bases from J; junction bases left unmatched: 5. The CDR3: CASSTGQAGSYEQYF. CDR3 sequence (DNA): TGTGCCAGTAGTACGGGACAGGCGGGCTCCTACGAGCAGTACTTC. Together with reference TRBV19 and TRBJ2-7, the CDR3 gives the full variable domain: DGGITQSPKYLFRKEGQNVTLSCEQNLNHDAMYWYRQDPGQGLRLIYYSQIVNDFQKGDIAEGYSVSREKKESFPLTVTSAQKNPTAFYLCASSTGQAGSYEQYFGPGTRLTVT.

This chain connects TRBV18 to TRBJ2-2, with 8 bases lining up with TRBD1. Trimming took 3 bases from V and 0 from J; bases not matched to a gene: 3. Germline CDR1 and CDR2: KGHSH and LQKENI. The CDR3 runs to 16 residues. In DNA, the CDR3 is TGTGCCAGCTCACCCACAGGGGGTGCGAACACCGGGGAGCTGTTTTTT. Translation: CASSPTGGANTGELFF.

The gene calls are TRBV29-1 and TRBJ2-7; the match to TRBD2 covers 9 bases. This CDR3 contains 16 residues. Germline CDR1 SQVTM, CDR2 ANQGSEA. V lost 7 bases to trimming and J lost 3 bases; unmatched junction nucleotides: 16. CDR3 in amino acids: CSAQLGRSGRIYEQYF. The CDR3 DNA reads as TGCAGCGCCCAATTGGGACGGAGCGGGAGGATCTACGAGCAGTACTTC.

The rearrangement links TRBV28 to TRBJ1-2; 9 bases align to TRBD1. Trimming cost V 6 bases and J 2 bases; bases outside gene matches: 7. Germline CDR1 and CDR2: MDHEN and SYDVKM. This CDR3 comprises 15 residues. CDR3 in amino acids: CASSPTGTGNYGYTF. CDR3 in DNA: TGTGCCAGCAGCCCTACCGGGACAGGGAACTATGGCTACACCTTC.

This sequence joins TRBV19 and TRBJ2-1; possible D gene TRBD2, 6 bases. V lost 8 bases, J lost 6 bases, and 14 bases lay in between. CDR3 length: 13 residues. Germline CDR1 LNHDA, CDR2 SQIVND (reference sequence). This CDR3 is CASRPTGGNEQFF. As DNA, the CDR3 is TGTGCCAGTCGCCCCACCGGGGGCAATGAGCAGTTCTTC.

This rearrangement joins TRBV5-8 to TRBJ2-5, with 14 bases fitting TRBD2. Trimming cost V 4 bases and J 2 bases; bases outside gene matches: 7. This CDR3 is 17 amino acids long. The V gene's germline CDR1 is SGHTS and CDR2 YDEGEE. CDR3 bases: TGTGCCAGCAGCGCGGGACTAGCGGGAGTAGGGCAAGAGACCCAGTACTTC. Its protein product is CASSAGLAGVGQETQYF.

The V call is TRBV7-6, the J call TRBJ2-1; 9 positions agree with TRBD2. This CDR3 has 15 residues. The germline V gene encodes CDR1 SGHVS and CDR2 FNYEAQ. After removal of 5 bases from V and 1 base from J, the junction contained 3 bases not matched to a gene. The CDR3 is CASSPTSGSYNEQFF. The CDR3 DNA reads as TGTGCCAGCAGCCCGACTAGCGGATCCTACAATGAGCAGTTCTTC. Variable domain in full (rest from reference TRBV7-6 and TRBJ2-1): GAGVSQSPRYKVTKRGQDVALRCDPISGHVSLYWYRQALGQGPEFLTYFNYEAQQDKSGLPNDRFSAERPEGSISTLTIQRTEQRDSAMYRCASSPTSGSYNEQFFGPGTRLTVL.